Each of the 2 T cell receptor beta chains below was sequenced from the same sample in a study of shared clonotypes between healthy human individuals. Produced via immunoSEQ multiplex PCR; TCRdb's table is partial and in-frame only. The table includes roughly 1.5 million clones, 95% to 99% detected once. Sequencing used naive CD4+ T cells sorted from blood. Documented subset: CD45RA+ positively selected. These receptors originate from a man aged 25-45 years in good health.

This clone was detected a few times. The CDR3 DNA reads as TGCGCCAGCAGCCCGAGGTTCTTTCAGCCCCAGCATTTT. It translates to CASSPRFFQPQHF. The chain has TRBV4-1 and TRBJ1-5; D remains unclear. V dropped 4 bases and J dropped 6 bases, with 10 bases sitting between them. The germline CDR1 and CDR2 sequences are MGHRA and YSYEKL. CDR3 length: 13 amino acids.

A single count supports this clone. The chain recombines TRBV7-7 with TRBJ2-5; 7 nucleotides line up with TRBD1. J gave up 5 bases and V 1 base, and 7 bases lay outside the gene matches. Per germline, CDR1 SSHAT and CDR2 FNYEAQ (reference sequence). The CDR3 runs 15 residues. DNA for the CDR3: TGTGCCAGCAGCTTAGGTCTAAGGGGGCGGGAGACCCAGTACTTC. Amino acids: CASSLGLRGRETQYF.